This passage covers 2 T cell receptor beta chains from one sample sequenced in a study of human T cells and chemical hapten exposure. The sample's time point: pre-sensitization, week 0. Specified treatment: therapeutic diphenylcyclopropenone sensitization with weekly scalp DPC. TCRdb reprocessed the RACE reads with MiXCR, giving one entry per CDR3 protein. The top ten clones hold around 4% of a sample with about 92,000 distinct CDR3 sequences, 9.6% of them seen once. Sample: whole blood, taken in connection with sensitization to the hapten diphenylcyclopropenone (DPC). These receptors were obtained from a woman between 40 and 55 years old with alopecia areata. Some clones in this sample may be carry-over from other donors' samples.

This clonotype came up many times. The rearrangement links TRBV24-1 to TRBJ2-3, with 12 positions matching TRBD1. The length of the CDR3 is 17 residues. With 9 bases clipped from V and 6 bases from J, the junction kept 15 bases outside the gene matches. Germline V gene lookup returns CDR1 KGHDR and CDR2 SFDVKD. The CDR3 DNA sequence: TGTGCCACCGAAACTACGCCGGGACAGGGGGCTTACGATACGCAGTATTTT. As protein: CATETTPGQGAYDTQYF.

The V gene is TRBV7-9, the J gene TRBJ2-3; the D is unclear. V gave up 5 bases and J gave up 2 bases, with 5 bases separating them. Germline V gives CDR1 SEHNR, CDR2 FQNEAQ (reference sequence). The CDR3 spans 12 residues. The CDR3 DNA is TGTGCCAGCAGCCGCATCACAGATACGCAGTATTTT. Translated, it gives CASSRITDTQYF.